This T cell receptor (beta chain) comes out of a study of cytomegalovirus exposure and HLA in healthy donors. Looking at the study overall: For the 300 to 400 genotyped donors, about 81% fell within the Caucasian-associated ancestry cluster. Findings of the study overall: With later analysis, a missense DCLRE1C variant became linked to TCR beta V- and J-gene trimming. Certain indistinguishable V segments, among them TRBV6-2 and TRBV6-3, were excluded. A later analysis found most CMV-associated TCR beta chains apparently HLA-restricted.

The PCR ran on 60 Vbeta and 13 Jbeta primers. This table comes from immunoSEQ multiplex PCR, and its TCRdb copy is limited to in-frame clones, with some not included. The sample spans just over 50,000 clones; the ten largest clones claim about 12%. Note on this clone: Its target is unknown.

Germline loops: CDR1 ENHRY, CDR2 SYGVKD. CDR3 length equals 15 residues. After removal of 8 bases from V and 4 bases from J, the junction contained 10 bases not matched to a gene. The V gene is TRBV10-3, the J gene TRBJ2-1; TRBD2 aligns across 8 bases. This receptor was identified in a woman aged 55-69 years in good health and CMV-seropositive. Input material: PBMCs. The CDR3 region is CAIGSTAGVYNEQFF. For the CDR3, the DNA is TGTGCCATCGGATCGACAGCGGGAGTTTACAATGAGCAGTTCTTC.